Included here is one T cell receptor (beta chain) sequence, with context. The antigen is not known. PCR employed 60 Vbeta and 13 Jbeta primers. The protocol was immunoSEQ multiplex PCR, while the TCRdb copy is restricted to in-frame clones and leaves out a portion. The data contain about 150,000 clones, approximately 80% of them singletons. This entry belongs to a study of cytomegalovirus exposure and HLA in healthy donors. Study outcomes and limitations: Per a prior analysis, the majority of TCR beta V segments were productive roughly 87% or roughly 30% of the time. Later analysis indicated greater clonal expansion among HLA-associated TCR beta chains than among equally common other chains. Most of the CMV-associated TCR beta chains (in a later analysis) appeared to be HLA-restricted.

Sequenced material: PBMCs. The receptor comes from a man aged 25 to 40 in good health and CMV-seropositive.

The CDR3 DNA sequence: TGCAGCGTTGATCCGGGGAGAGCGGCCGATACGCAGTATTTT. Amino acid sequence: CSVDPGRAADTQYF. The genes are TRBV29-1 and TRBJ2-3; TRBD2 is a possible D gene (5 bases). This CDR3 has 14 residues. Per germline, CDR1 SQVTM and CDR2 ANQGSEA. V dropped 3 bases and J dropped 6 bases, with 16 bases sitting between them.